This note documents a single T cell receptor beta chain sequence. A few counts support this clonotype. No antigen is known for it. No base quality values were provided; no much bigger clone lies one nucleotide off. The junction carries 15 bases between V and J, which are trimmed by 5 bases and 5 bases respectively. From cysteine to phenylalanine, the CDR3 is 14 amino acids long. The entry retains the CDR3 DNA only, 42 bases that are in frame from base 1. CDR1 and CDR2 are drawn from the germline V gene (reference sequence): LNHNV, YYDKDF. These data originate in a study of CD8 T cells in ankylosing spondylitis (dated by TCRdb to 2016 to 2017). Background on the whole study: The study profiled T cell receptor beta repertoires in healthy donors and ankylosing spondylitis patients to find disease-linked TCR variants. The full study cohort was made up of over 20 ankylosing spondylitis patients and over 90 healthy donors. Peripheral blood was sampled, and synovial fluid was also collected from ankylosing spondylitis patients.

TCRdb records Illumina HiSeq 2500 as the sequencer. TCR beta libraries were prepared by quantitative 5'-RACE with molecular barcodes. Regarding the original processing steps: A new computational method based on a probabilistic model of VDJ rearrangement was used to identify disease-linked TCR variants. TCRdb handled the public reads itself, with Q25 trimming in fastp and clone calling in MiXCR, and kept productive beta chains. Entries are consolidated by CDR3 protein sequence, retaining the most common genes and DNA. The V and J calls and clone size come from TCRdb's table, not from the authors' own analysis. Here the sample has just under 550,000 distinct CDR3 sequences; roughly 13% occur a single time. The ten largest clones take up 6.8% of the sample. General findings and caveats noted by the study authors: Significant enrichment of the disease-linked clones was reported in matched synovial fluid samples from ankylosing spondylitis patients. A CD8+ phenotype was shown by the disease-linked clones, which were found at relatively low frequencies in peripheral blood. Blood from ankylosing spondylitis patients appeared to be characterized by a TCR beta motif composed of under 10 highly homologous amino acid variants. Some of the motif variants had been reported before in the synovial fluid and blood of reactive arthritis patients, a finding that suggests common disease-initiation mechanisms.

The source of this sequence is a male donor with ankylosing spondylitis. The rearranged segments are TRBV15 and TRBJ1-1, with TRBD1 tentatively as D gene (6 bases match). The sequenced sample consisted of blood, either unsorted or a sorted T cell fraction (not recorded which). The sequenced DNA is TGTGCCACCAGCGCCACTCAGGGGAAAACTGAAGCTTTCTTT. Its coded protein is CATSATQGKTEAFF.